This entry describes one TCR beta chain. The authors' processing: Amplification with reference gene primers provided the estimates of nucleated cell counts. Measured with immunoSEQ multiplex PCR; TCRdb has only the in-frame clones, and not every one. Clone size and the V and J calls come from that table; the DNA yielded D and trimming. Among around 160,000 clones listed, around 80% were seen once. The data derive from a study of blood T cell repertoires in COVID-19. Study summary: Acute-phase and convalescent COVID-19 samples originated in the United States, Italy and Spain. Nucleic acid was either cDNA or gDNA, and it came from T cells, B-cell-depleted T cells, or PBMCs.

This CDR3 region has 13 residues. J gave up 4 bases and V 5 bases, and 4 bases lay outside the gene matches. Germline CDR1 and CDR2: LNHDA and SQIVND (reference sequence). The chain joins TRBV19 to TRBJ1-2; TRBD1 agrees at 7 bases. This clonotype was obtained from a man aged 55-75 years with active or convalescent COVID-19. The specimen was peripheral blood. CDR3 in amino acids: CASSFDRVYGYTF. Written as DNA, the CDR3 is TGTGCCAGTAGTTTTGACAGGGTCTATGGCTACACCTTC.